The clone carrying this T cell receptor beta chain has only a few counts. Its specificity is not known. Using its own MiXCR run on the reads, TCRdb lists one record per CDR3 protein. The sample comprises 7,000 to 9,500 distinct CDR3 sequences, around 59% of which are singletons, and 70% to 75% rests with the top ten. This sample was included in a study of T cell repertoires in cytomegalovirus infection. About the research overall: Matching HLA type, along with CMV infection, was indicated by public TCR beta signatures. Study-level findings and limits: Individuals carrying CMV plus the relevant HLA were identified by cumulative frequency of public TCR beta families. The ex vivo response was dominated by HLA-C-restricted CMV-specific TCR beta clonotypes.

Germline V gene data show CDR1 as SGHTA and CDR2 as FQGTGA. This CDR3 region has 15 residues. Trimming at V came to 5 bases and at J to 9 bases, leaving 6 bases not matched to a gene. The V call is TRBV7-3, the J call TRBJ2-1, with 14 bases aligning to TRBD2. The sample consisted of PBMCs, sequenced either directly or after in vitro stimulation (not recorded which). The sequence came from a human donor in good health (CMV status not recorded). Some clones in this sample may be carry-over from other donors' samples. The CDR3 region is CASSATSGGASEQFF. CDR3 coding DNA: TGTGCCAGCAGCGCGACTAGCGGGGGGGCCTCTGAGCAGTTCTTC.